These 27 T cell receptor beta chains originate from one sample sequenced in a study of OX40 agonist ivuxolimab in advanced cancers. TCRdb's table, derived via immunoSEQ multiplex PCR, lists solely in-frame clones and lacks some. Here the sample spans 23,000 or so clones, 70% to 90% being singletons. Source: CD4+ or CD8+ T cells sorted from blood, taken in a trial of the OX40 agonist ivuxolimab. These receptors all stem from an adult with an advanced solid tumor such as melanoma, head and neck, liver or kidney cancer.

The chain carries TRBV14 and TRBJ2-7, with D uncertain. The V and J ends lost 2 bases and 2 bases respectively, with 10 bases between them. The CDR3 extends over 14 amino acids. The germline CDR1 and CDR2 sequences are SGHDN and FVKESK. The CDR3: CASSQFGVTYEQYF. CDR3 DNA: TGTGCCAGCAGCCAATTTGGAGTTACCTACGAGCAGTACTTC.

The V gene is TRBV15, the J gene TRBJ2-2; TRBD1 or TRBD2 may be the D gene (5 bases each). CDR1 LNHNV and CDR2 YYDKDF come from the germline V gene (reference sequence). CDR3 size: 20 residues. V lost 5 bases and J 0 bases, leaving 25 bases between the germline ends. This CDR3 is CATSGPRGTEPAANTGELFF. The CDR3 DNA reads TGTGCCACCAGCGGCCCCCGGGGCACCGAACCAGCAGCGAACACCGGGGAGCTGTTTTTT.

J is TRBJ2-3 and V is TRBV19; tentatively, D is TRBD2 (5 bases). The germline CDR1 and CDR2 sequences are LNHDA and SQIVND (reference sequence). The CDR3 spans 13 residues. V gave up 6 bases and J gave up 3 bases, with 10 bases separating them. The CDR3 reads CASSGIGTDTQYF. The CDR3 DNA reads as TGTGCCAGTAGCGGGATAGGGACAGATACGCAGTATTTT.

The J gene is TRBJ2-2, the V gene TRBV6-4, with 8 bases lining up with TRBD2. This CDR3 has 15 amino acids. The V segment lost 10 bases and the J segment 1 base; nucleotides outside the gene matches: 8. CDR1 and CDR2 from the germline V gene are MRHNA and SNTAGT. The CDR3 region has the DNA TGTGCCACTTCGTTGACTAGCGAGAACACCGGGGAGCTGTTTTTT. Its translation is CATSLTSENTGELFF.

V is TRBV7-8 and J is TRBJ2-3; no firm D call. Germline loops: CDR1 SGHVS, CDR2 FQNEAQ. This CDR3 has 15 amino acids. Trimming pared 7 bases from V and 2 bases from J, leaving 16 bases between. The CDR3 spells CASIGSPPSTDTQYF. The CDR3, as DNA: TGTGCCAGCATAGGATCACCACCTTCCACAGATACGCAGTATTTT.

V and J are TRBV14 and TRBJ1-1; D is possibly TRBD1 (5 bases). The CDR3 runs to 13 residues. CDR1 is SGHDN and CDR2 is FVKESK in the germline V gene. Trimming shortened V by 7 bases and J by 4 bases, and 13 bases separated the two germline ends. The CDR3 nucleotides read TGTGCCAGCACCCCGCGGAGGGGCACTGAAGCTTTCTTT. It encodes CASTPRRGTEAFF. The full variable domain, in which reference TRBV14 and TRBJ1-1 provide the parts outside the CDR3, is EAGVTQFPSHSVIEKGQTVTLRCDPISGHDNLYWYRRVMGKEIKFLLHFVKESKQDESGMPNNRFLAERTGGTYSTLKVQPAELEDSGVYFCASTPRRGTEAFFGQGTRLTVV.

In its sample, this clone was seen once. The chain joins TRBV7-7 to TRBJ2-3, with 7 bases identical to TRBD2. With V trimmed by 0 bases and J by 3 bases, 0 bases remained unmatched. Germline V gene lookup returns CDR1 SSHAT and CDR2 FNYEAQ (reference sequence). The CDR3 consists of 14 residues. The DNA of the CDR3 is TGTGCCAGCAGCTTAGCGGGAGGGACAGATACGCAGTATTTT. It codes for CASSLAGGTDTQYF. Based on the CDR3 plus reference TRBV7-7 and TRBJ2-3, the full variable domain is GAGVSQSPRYKVTKRGQDVTLRCDPISSHATLYWYQQALGQGPEFLTYFNYEAQPDKSGLPSDRFSAERPEGSISTLTIQRTEQRDSAMYRCASSLAGGTDTQYFGPGTRLTVL.

The CDR3 is CASSFGDSQETQYF. In nucleotides, the CDR3 is TGTGCCAGCAGCTTTGGGGACAGCCAAGAGACCCAGTACTTC. The chain has TRBV5-6 and TRBJ2-5; 7 positions match TRBD1. The germline CDR1 and CDR2 sequences are SGHDT and YYEEEE. The CDR3 totals 14 residues. J gave up 1 base and V 2 bases, and 2 bases lay outside the gene matches.

This chain connects TRBV4-3 to TRBJ2-2; 9 bases align to TRBD1. The CDR3 runs 16 residues. V trimming: 1 base; J trimming: 5 bases; junction bases outside the gene matches: 5. The V gene's germline CDR1 is LGHNA and CDR2 YSLEER. The CDR3 loop is CASSQATGGGTGELFF. CDR3 nucleotide sequence: TGCGCCAGCAGCCAAGCCACAGGGGGCGGGACCGGGGAGCTGTTTTTT.

This chain joins TRBV13 and TRBJ2-7; 8 nucleotides align to TRBD2. CDR1 is PRHDT, CDR2 FYEKMQ, per germline (reference sequence). V shed 5 bases, J shed 3 bases, and the junction held 15 bases outside the gene matches. This CDR3 comprises 17 residues. CDR3 loop: CASSPRAAGVSVYEQYF. In DNA form, the CDR3 reads TGTGCCAGCAGCCCGCGGGCAGCGGGAGTTTCTGTCTACGAGCAGTACTTC.

This chain connects TRBV29-1 to TRBJ2-2; TRBD2 aligns across 9 bases. The junction had 6 bases not matched to a gene; V was cut back by 4 bases and J by 3 bases. CDR1 SQVTM and CDR2 ANQGSEA come from the germline V gene. This CDR3 is built from 15 residues. CDR3 region: CSVALAGVYTGELFF. The CDR3 DNA reads as TGCAGCGTTGCCTTAGCGGGAGTTTACACCGGGGAGCTGTTTTTT.

The V call is TRBV4-1, the J call TRBJ2-3; D possibly matches TRBD1 or TRBD2 (5 bases each). Germline V lookup: CDR1 MGHRA, CDR2 YSYEKL. Trimming took 0 bases from V and 0 from J, leaving 13 bases between them. CDR3 length: 17 residues. In DNA form, the CDR3 reads TGCGCCAGCAGCCAAGACGGGGCTAGCCCAAGCACAGATACGCAGTATTTT. Translation gives CASSQDGASPSTDTQYF.

This rearrangement joins TRBV13 to TRBJ2-7; 7 bases are shared with TRBD1. V was clipped by 3 bases and J by 0 bases; unmatched bases: 8. Germline assignment: CDR1 PRHDT and CDR2 FYEKMQ (reference sequence). The CDR3 spans 16 residues. The CDR3 DNA sequence: TGTGCCAGCAGCTTGTCAGAGGGACAGTTCTCCTACGAGCAGTACTTC. It encodes CASSLSEGQFSYEQYF.

The chain joins TRBV6-6 to TRBJ2-7; D is undetermined. Trimming removed 0 bases at V and 1 base at J, with 7 bases between. This CDR3 contains 14 residues. In germline, CDR1 is MNHNY, CDR2 SVGAGI (reference sequence). The CDR3 nucleotides read TGTGCCAGCAGTTACTCTTTCCCATCCTACGAGCAGTACTTC. Translated, it gives CASSYSFPSYEQYF.

The J gene is TRBJ1-4, the V gene TRBV27; 8 bases align to TRBD1. Germline trimming cut 1 base from V and 6 bases from J; bases unmatched to any gene: 7. The CDR3 is made up of 16 amino acids. The germline gives CDR1 MNHEY, CDR2 SMNVEV (reference sequence). The CDR3 region is CASSLLARTGYEKLFF. The DNA of the CDR3 is TGTGCCAGCAGTTTATTGGCCCGGACAGGGTATGAAAAACTGTTTTTT.

The chain uses TRBV6-5 and TRBJ2-3; 8 nucleotides align to TRBD2. Germline lookup yields CDR1 MNHEY and CDR2 SVGAGI. This CDR3 is 13 amino acids long. The trim removed 5 bases at V and 6 bases at J, leaving 4 bases unmatched. CDR3 sequence (DNA): TGTGCCAGCAGTCCAATAGCGGGGGATACGCAGTATTTT. This encodes CASSPIAGDTQYF.

The CDR3 DNA follows: TGTGCCAGCAGCTTTCTAGCGGGAGGCACAGATACGCAGTATTTT. As protein: CASSFLAGGTDTQYF. This chain joins TRBV5-5 and TRBJ2-3; 10 bases line up with TRBD2. From germline, CDR1 is SGHKS and CDR2 YYEKEE (reference sequence). The CDR3 consists of 15 residues. The J segment lost 1 base and the V segment lost 2 bases, leaving 1 base of the junction unmatched. The full variable domain, in which reference TRBV5-5 and TRBJ2-3 provide the parts outside the CDR3, is DAGVTQSPTHLIKTRGQQVTLRCSPISGHKSVSWYQQVLGQGPQFIFQYYEKEERGRGNFPDRFSARQFPNYSSELNVNALLLGDSALYLCASSFLAGGTDTQYFGPGTRLTVL.

The chain is built from TRBV5-1 and TRBJ2-6, with TRBD2 as a possible D gene (7 bases). Germline V lookup: CDR1 SGHRS, CDR2 YFSETQ. This CDR3 is 16 amino acids long. The V end was cut by 4 bases, the J end by 2 bases, with 13 bases between. The DNA for the CDR3 is TGCGCCAGCAGCCATTGGGAGGGGGCTGGGGCCAACGTCCTGACTTTC. Residues: CASSHWEGAGANVLTF.

The chain links TRBV2 to TRBJ1-2, with 10 bases lining up with TRBD1. The trim removed 4 bases at V and 4 bases at J, leaving 12 bases unmatched. The CDR3 runs 17 residues. CDR1 is SNHLY, CDR2 FYNNEI, per germline. The CDR3 DNA sequence: TGTGCCAGCAGTGCCCCTTACGGACAGGGGGGATCCTATGGCTACACCTTC. Encoded protein: CASSAPYGQGGSYGYTF.

This chain uses TRBV27 with TRBJ2-5; TRBD2 matches at 14 bases. Trimming removed 4 bases from V and 5 bases from J; junction bases left unmatched: 6. Germline CDR1 and CDR2: MNHEY and SMNVEV (reference sequence). The CDR3 contains 16 residues. The CDR3 sequence: CASSSPTSGREETQYF. The CDR3 DNA reads TGTGCCAGCAGTTCGCCGACTAGCGGGAGGGAGGAGACCCAGTACTTC.

The chain has TRBV19 and TRBJ1-1, with D maybe TRBD1 (5 bases). Deletions cut 2 bases from V and 1 base from J, with 14 bases between. Germline CDR1 reads LNHDA; CDR2 reads SQIVND (reference sequence). This CDR3 spans 16 amino acids. Here the CDR3 reads CASSIRWQGENTEAFF. Here the CDR3 DNA reads TGTGCCAGTAGTATACGGTGGCAGGGCGAGAACACTGAAGCTTTCTTT.

This sequence joins TRBV9 and TRBJ2-2, with 15 bases identical to TRBD2. The CDR3 sequence is 19 residues long. Germline V gene data show CDR1 as SGDLS and CDR2 as YYNGEE. V lost 3 bases to trimming and J lost 0 bases; unmatched junction nucleotides: 6. The CDR3 nucleotides are TGTGCCAGCAGCGGCACGGGACTAGCGGGAGGCACGAACACCGGGGAGCTGTTTTTT. It yields the protein CASSGTGLAGGTNTGELFF.

This clone was seen just once. The chain joins TRBV2 to TRBJ1-2, with unresolved D. Per germline, CDR1 SNHLY and CDR2 FYNNEI. This CDR3 spans 16 amino acids. Trimming took off 1 base at V and 3 bases at J, with 15 bases between the two ends. In DNA, the CDR3 is TGTGCCAGCAGTGAAGTCGGCGAAGGGTATGACTATGGCTACACCTTC. Residues: CASSEVGEGYDYGYTF.

This rearrangement joins TRBV5-6 to TRBJ2-5, with unresolved D. V gave up 3 bases and J gave up 0 bases, with 6 bases separating them. Per the germline V gene, CDR1 is SGHDT and CDR2 is YYEEEE. The CDR3 spans 13 residues. CDR3 in amino acids: CASSSRYQETQYF. CDR3 nucleotide sequence: TGTGCCAGCAGCTCGCGGTACCAAGAGACCCAGTACTTC.

The chain employs TRBV18 and TRBJ2-1; D unclear. The germline V gene encodes CDR1 KGHSH and CDR2 LQKENI. V was cut by 5 bases and J by 0 bases, with 5 bases left in between. This CDR3 has 13 residues. CDR3: CASSRSSYNEQFF. CDR3 DNA: TGTGCCAGCTCAAGGAGCTCCTACAATGAGCAGTTCTTC.

This clone was seen only once. The chain is built from TRBV2 and TRBJ2-6; 7 nucleotides align to TRBD2. Losses at the gene ends were 7 bases for V and 2 bases for J; bases not matched to a gene: 11. Looked up from germline, CDR1 is SNHLY and CDR2 is FYNNEI. CDR3 length: 17 amino acids. CDR3 sequence: CASIAGGFGAGANVLTF. In DNA form, the CDR3 reads TGTGCCAGCATTGCCGGGGGGTTTGGTGCTGGGGCCAACGTCCTGACTTTC.

The J gene is TRBJ2-5, the V gene TRBV6-5, with TRBD2 matching over 7 bases. V was clipped by 0 bases and J by 4 bases; unmatched bases: 8. CDR3 length equals 16 residues. Germline CDR1 MNHEY, CDR2 SVGAGI. CDR3 sequence: CASSYSGLRERETQYF. In nucleotides, the CDR3 is TGTGCCAGCAGTTACTCAGGTCTGCGGGAGAGAGAGACCCAGTACTTC.